What follows are 27 T cell receptor beta chains derived from one specimen sequenced in a study of blood T cell repertoires in COVID-19. Sequencing was performed with immunoSEQ multiplex PCR; in TCRdb, only in-frame clones are kept and a portion is missing. The data contain 300,000 to 450,000 clones, around 87% of them singletons. The sample consisted of peripheral blood. The source is a woman between 25 and 40 years old with COVID-19, enrolled during active disease.

As for this clone: An end of the junction differs from the germline gene, which may be a read error. This chain uses TRBV12-3 or TRBV12-4 with TRBJ2-7; 13 nucleotides match TRBD2. The CDR3 spans 12 residues. CDR3 in amino acids: CASSRLAGGFGF. The DNA of the CDR3 is TGTGCCAGCAGCCGACTAGCGGGAGGTTTCGGCTTC.

The chain is built from TRBV7-9 and TRBJ2-5; 7 positions match TRBD2. The CDR3 consists of 15 residues. CDR1 and CDR2 from the germline V gene are SEHNR and FQNEAQ (reference sequence). V lost 1 base and J lost 3; bases outside the gene matches: 5. The CDR3 here is CASSLGLAEKETQYF. DNA for the CDR3: TGTGCCAGCAGCTTAGGGCTAGCGGAGAAAGAGACCCAGTACTTC. Based on the CDR3 plus reference TRBV7-9 and TRBJ2-5, the full variable domain is DTGVSQNPRHKITKRGQNVTFRCDPISEHNRLYWYRQTLGQGPEFLTYFQNEAQLEKSRLLSDRFSAERPKGSFSTLEIQRTEQGDSAMYLCASSLGLAEKETQYFGPGTRLLVL.

This clone has more than one count but fewer than ten. The J gene is TRBJ1-3, the V gene TRBV24-1; the D is unclear. V shed 7 bases and J shed 0 bases, with 6 bases lying between them. CDR1 KGHDR and CDR2 SFDVKD come from the germline V gene. The CDR3 is made up of 13 amino acids. CDR3 nucleotides: TGTGCCACCAGCGGGAGCTCTGGAAACACCATATATTTT. As protein: CATSGSSGNTIYF.

The chain recombines TRBV11-2 with TRBJ1-2; D may be TRBD1 (5 bases). The germline gives CDR1 SGHAT, CDR2 FQNNGV. This CDR3 comprises 11 residues. Trimming left V 5 bases short and J 8 bases short, with 9 bases between. For the CDR3, the DNA is TGTGCCAGCAGCACTGGACACGGCTACACCTTC. The encoded protein is CASSTGHGYTF.

The rearrangement joins TRBV5-1 to TRBJ2-7; 7 nucleotides agree with TRBD1. The CDR3 has 11 amino acids. The germline CDR1 and CDR2 sequences are SGHRS and YFSETQ. V was clipped by 4 bases and J by 10 bases; unmatched bases: 5. In DNA form, the CDR3 reads TGCGCCAGCAGCCTGGGGACAGTTCAGTACTTC. Its translation is CASSLGTVQYF.

The sample holds a few counts of this clone. The rearrangement uses TRBV6-6 and TRBJ1-6; the match to TRBD1 covers 7 bases. The ends lost 5 bases at V and 5 bases at J; junction bases unmatched: 0. CDR1 is MNHNY and CDR2 is SVGAGI in the germline V gene (reference sequence). The CDR3 length is 13 residues. The CDR3 sequence is CASSDRDNSPLHF. CDR3 DNA sequence: TGTGCCAGCAGTGACAGGGATAATTCACCCCTCCACTTT.

The chain links TRBV14 to TRBJ2-1; 10 bases are shared with TRBD1. Germline V gene data show CDR1 as SGHDN and CDR2 as FVKESK. The CDR3 covers 16 residues. V gave up 3 bases and J gave up 4 bases; unmatched junction bases: 6. CDR3 sequence: CASSQIRDRGYNEQFF. CDR3 coding DNA: TGTGCCAGCAGCCAGATCAGGGACAGGGGTTACAATGAGCAGTTCTTC.

The chain combines TRBV7-6 with TRBJ1-3; a weak D match, TRBD1 (5 bases). V lost 1 base and J lost 0, with 13 bases in between. The germline gives CDR1 SGHVS, CDR2 FNYEAQ. This CDR3 region has 17 residues. DNA of the CDR3: TGTGCCAGCAGCTTAGGCCAGGGATACCGCTCTGGAAACACCATATATTTT. The encoded protein is CASSLGQGYRSGNTIYF.

This clone appeared a single time. The chain carries TRBV28 and TRBJ2-7; 12 bases match TRBD2. The CDR3 totals 15 residues. Germline V gene lookup returns CDR1 MDHEN and CDR2 SYDVKM. V shed 6 bases, J shed 5 bases, and the junction held 8 bases outside the gene matches. The CDR3 DNA reads as TGTGCCAGCAGCCGGACTAGCGGGGTCCTCCACGAGCAGTACTTC. Translating it yields CASSRTSGVLHEQYF.

The V gene is TRBV30, the J gene TRBJ1-2, with 8 bases fitting TRBD1. CDR3 length: 12 residues. The ends lost 4 bases at V and 7 bases at J; junction bases unmatched: 5. CDR1 GTSNPN and CDR2 SVGIG come from the germline V gene (reference sequence). As DNA, the CDR3 is TGTGCCTGGACTCAGGGGGCGCTTGGCTACACCTTC. It encodes CAWTQGALGYTF.

With respect to this clone: Other DNA sequences in this sample translate to the same CDR3. J is TRBJ2-7 and V is TRBV11-2; a weak D match, TRBD2 (5 bases). CDR3 length: 13 amino acids. The V gene lost 5 bases and the J gene lost 4 bases, with 12 bases spanning the gap. CDR1 SGHAT and CDR2 FQNNGV come from the germline V gene. The CDR3 DNA reads as TGTGCCAGCAGCCTGAGCCCGGGGTACGAGCAGTACTTC. This translates into CASSLSPGYEQYF.

The rearrangement links TRBV7-8 to TRBJ2-4; 7 nucleotides line up with TRBD1. V lost 5 bases to trimming and J lost 7 bases; unmatched junction nucleotides: 5. Germline V gene lookup returns CDR1 SGHVS and CDR2 FQNEAQ. The length of the CDR3 is 13 residues. CDR3 residues: CASSPDRRNIQYF. The CDR3 DNA reads TGTGCCAGCAGCCCGGACAGGCGGAACATTCAGTACTTC.

The CDR3 nucleotides read TGTGCCAGCAGCTTGGCCGGGGACAGGGCCTGGGGGACTGAAGCTTTCTTT. Translation gives CASSLAGDRAWGTEAFF. The chain joins TRBV5-5 to TRBJ1-1; 9 bases map to TRBD1. Trimming cost V 0 bases and J 5 bases; bases outside gene matches: 11. Per germline, CDR1 SGHKS and CDR2 YYEKEE (reference sequence). The CDR3 has 17 residues.

The J gene is TRBJ2-7, the V gene TRBV30, with 7 nucleotides matching TRBD1. V lost 2 bases to trimming and J lost 3 bases; unmatched junction nucleotides: 1. There are 12 residues in the CDR3. The germline V gene has CDR1 GTSNPN and CDR2 SVGIG (reference sequence). The chain's CDR3 is CAWSSGGYEQYF. CDR3 DNA sequence: TGTGCCTGGAGTTCAGGGGGCTACGAGCAGTACTTC.

The rearrangement links TRBV7-8 to TRBJ1-5, with a possible D match to TRBD1 (6 bases). The V gene's germline CDR1 is SGHVS and CDR2 FQNEAQ. The CDR3 runs 18 residues. The V gene lost 0 bases and the J gene lost 3 bases, with 18 bases spanning the gap. Here the CDR3 DNA reads TGTGCCAGCAGCTTAGCCTCCCTGGCAGGGGCACCCAATCAGCCCCAGCATTTT. Translation: CASSLASLAGAPNQPQHF.

The V gene is TRBV9, the J gene TRBJ2-3; 11 nucleotides agree with TRBD2. V gave up 3 bases and J gave up 2 bases; unmatched junction bases: 2. This CDR3 is built from 15 residues. Germline values: CDR1 SGDLS, CDR2 YYNGEE. The CDR3 loop is CASSAGLADTDTQYF. The CDR3 nucleotides read TGTGCCAGCAGCGCGGGACTAGCGGACACAGATACGCAGTATTTT.

The chain employs TRBV6-6 and TRBJ1-5, with D hard to call. Germline loops: CDR1 MNHNY, CDR2 SVGAGI (reference sequence). Trimming cost V 2 bases and J 2 bases, with 7 bases left between them. This CDR3 is built from 14 residues. CDR3 DNA: TGTGCCAGCAGTTACGGGCCAGGCAATCAGCCCCAGCATTTT. Translation gives CASSYGPGNQPQHF.

This rearrangement joins TRBV2 to TRBJ1-6, with D maybe TRBD1 (6 bases). Germline values: CDR1 SNHLY, CDR2 FYNNEI. The CDR3 is 14 amino acids. V shed 4 bases and J shed 8 bases, with 12 bases lying between them. The CDR3 bases are TGTGCCAGCAGTGGCAGGGGTCGGGATTCACCCCTCCACTTT. Protein sequence: CASSGRGRDSPLHF.

This rearrangement joins TRBV24-1 to TRBJ2-3; D call uncertain. CDR1 and CDR2 (germline): KGHDR, SFDVKD. The CDR3 runs 12 residues. V gave up 5 bases and J gave up 4 bases, with 6 bases separating them. The CDR3 DNA follows: TGTGCCACCAGTGCTAGATCAGATACGCAGTATTTT. As protein: CATSARSDTQYF.

The V and J genes are TRBV9 and TRBJ1-3, with 9 bases lining up with TRBD1. Germline CDR1 and CDR2: SGDLS and YYNGEE. The V gene end was trimmed by 4 bases and the J gene end by 6 bases; junction bases not matched to a gene: 11. The CDR3 runs 16 residues. The CDR3 spells CASSLPGQGIENTIYF. The DNA for the CDR3 is TGTGCCAGCAGCTTGCCGGGACAGGGTATAGAAAACACCATATATTTT.

This clone was seen a handful of times. This chain uses TRBV10-1 with TRBJ2-7; the match to TRBD2 covers 9 bases. Germline-derived CDR1 and CDR2 are WNHNN and SYGVQD (reference sequence). Trimming removed 0 bases from V and 4 bases from J; junction bases left unmatched: 4. This CDR3 has 15 residues. CDR3 in DNA: TGCGCCAGCAGTGAGTCCGGGACTAGCCGGTACGAGCAGTACTTC. This codes for CASSESGTSRYEQYF.

This chain joins TRBV6-5 and TRBJ1-1; 7 bases agree with TRBD1. CDR1 is MNHEY, CDR2 SVGAGI, per germline. With 7 bases clipped from V and 1 base from J, the junction kept 6 bases outside the gene matches. The CDR3 totals 14 residues. The CDR3 loop reads CASTRQGSNTEAFF. In DNA form, the CDR3 reads TGTGCCAGCACCCGACAGGGTTCGAACACTGAAGCTTTCTTT.

V gene TRBV19 combines with J gene TRBJ2-7; 7 bases agree with TRBD1. V was clipped by 5 bases and J by 4 bases; unmatched bases: 2. Germline loops: CDR1 LNHDA, CDR2 SQIVND (reference sequence). CDR3 length equals 12 residues. The CDR3 DNA reads as TGTGCCAGTAGTGCACAGGGGTACGAGCAGTACTTC. Its protein is CASSAQGYEQYF. The full variable domain, with the rest looked up from reference TRBV19 and TRBJ2-7, is DGGITQSPKYLFRKEGQNVTLSCEQNLNHDAMYWYRQDPGQGLRLIYYSQIVNDFQKGDIAEGYSVSREKKESFPLTVTSAQKNPTAFYLCASSAQGYEQYFGPGTRLTVT.

The V call is TRBV28, the J call TRBJ2-7; TRBD2 might be the D (6 bases). Germline V CDR1 and CDR2: MDHEN, SYDVKM. The V end was cut by 7 bases, the J end by 4 bases, with 14 bases between. The CDR3 contains 13 residues. CDR3 sequence reads: CASTRGLGYEQYF. In DNA form, the CDR3 reads TGTGCCAGCACTCGGGGGTTGGGGTACGAGCAGTACTTC.

DNA for the CDR3: TGTGCCTGGAGTGTTAGGAGGGGAGGGATGGATGAGCAGTTCTTC. Translated, it gives CAWSVRRGGMDEQFF. This chain connects TRBV30 to TRBJ2-1, with 7 bases identical to TRBD2. This CDR3 has 15 residues. Germline-derived CDR1 and CDR2 are GTSNPN and SVGIG (reference sequence). The V and J ends lost 0 bases and 8 bases, in that order; junction bases with no gene match: 10. The variable domain in full, completed from reference TRBV30 and TRBJ2-1, reads SQTIHQWPATLVQPVGSPLSLECTVEGTSNPNLYWYRQAAGRGLQLLFYSVGIGQISSEVPQNLSASRPQDRQFILSSKKLLLSDSGFYLCAWSVRRGGMDEQFFGPGTRLTVL.

The chain recombines TRBV7-6 with TRBJ2-2; 8 nucleotides align to TRBD2. This CDR3 has 17 amino acids. Germline CDR1 and CDR2: SGHVS and FNYEAQ. V gave up 4 bases and J gave up 0 bases; unmatched junction bases: 7. CDR3 sequence (DNA): TGTGCCAGCAGCTCCCTCCTAGCGGGCCCGAACACCGGGGAGCTGTTTTTT. Translation gives CASSSLLAGPNTGELFF.

The V gene is TRBV2, the J gene TRBJ1-5; D not certain. CDR3 length equals 16 residues. Germline assignment: CDR1 SNHLY and CDR2 FYNNEI. Trimming cost V 7 bases and J 1 base, with 17 bases left between them. CDR3 region: CASKERGGSSNQPQHF. CDR3 DNA sequence: TGTGCCAGCAAGGAGCGGGGTGGATCGAGCAATCAGCCCCAGCATTTT. Variable domain in full (rest from reference TRBV2 and TRBJ1-5): EPEVTQTPSHQVTQMGQEVILRCVPISNHLYFYWYRQILGQKVEFLVSFYNNEISEKSEIFDDQFSVERPDGSNFTLKIRSTKLEDSAMYFCASKERGGSSNQPQHFGDGTRLSIL.